This TCR beta chain stems from a study of cytomegalovirus exposure and HLA in healthy donors. Overall study results and limits: Follow-up analysis later connected one missense variant in DCLRE1C with trimming of TCR beta V- and J-genes. Cytomegalovirus-associated TCR beta chains were listed, numbering more than 150.

A remark on this clone: Its antigen is currently unknown.

Samples came from healthy bone marrow donors. Nominally healthy donors were sampled, though unrecorded immune exposures were likely. Both 60 Vbeta primers and 13 Jbeta primers went into the PCR. Using immunoSEQ multiplex PCR, the repertoire was profiled, and TCRdb retains in-frame clones only, with some absent. Among around 160,000 clones listed, approximately 83% were seen once. After removal of 1 base from V and 10 bases from J, the junction contained 6 bases not matched to a gene. This CDR3 spans 15 amino acids. The V gene's germline CDR1 is LNHDA and CDR2 SQIVND (reference sequence). The receptor's source is a man between 18 and 35 years old in good health and CMV-seropositive. The chain employs TRBV19 and TRBJ2-1; the match to TRBD2 covers 11 bases. Sequencing used PBMCs. The CDR3 loop reads CASSIGLAGYGEQFF. CDR3 nucleotide sequence: TGTGCCAGTAGTATAGGACTAGCGGGGTACGGCGAGCAGTTCTTC.